Listed below are T cell receptor beta chains from one sample, sequenced in a study of blood T cell repertoires in COVID-19. Assay used: immunoSEQ multiplex PCR; TCRdb lists only in-frame clones, some missing. The data show 150,000 to 200,000 clones, with roughly 85% seen just once and more than 5% held by the top ten. Sequencing was performed on peripheral blood. The receptors were gathered from a human donor in a cohort sampled during active COVID-19. Both conserved end residues are part of each CDR3. The D gene is left open where the match is weak. Size tells how often a clone was seen (once, few, many) or the class of an expanded clone, and some rows leave it out.

TRBV4-3	15	TRBJ2-7	TRBD1	once	TGCGCCAGCAGCCAACCGGGACAGGTCTCCTACGAGCAGTACTTC	CASSQPGQVSYEQYF
TRBV3-1/TRBV3-2	13	TRBJ1-1	TRBD1	NA	TGTGCCAGCAGCCAGGGGAGGACAGGGGAGCCTTTCTTT	CASSQGRTGEPFF
TRBV28	13	TRBJ1-5	NA	NA	TGTGCCAGCAGTTTGGGCAGGGCGCAGCCCCAGCATTTT	CASSLGRAQPQHF
TRBV9	16	TRBJ1-2	NA	NA	TGTGCCAGCAGCGTCTTCCCTCGGACAGAAAACTATGGCTACACCTTC	CASSVFPRTENYGYTF
TRBV28	15	TRBJ1-2	NA	NA	TGTGCCAGCCGGGCCCAGCAGGGGATGTGGTATGGCTACACCTTC	CASRAQQGMWYGYTF
TRBV5-1	13	TRBJ2-7	TRBD1	NA	TGCGCCAGCAGTACCCAGGGGGCGTGGGAGCAGTACTTC	CASSTQGAWEQYF
TRBV3-1/TRBV3-2	17	TRBJ2-7	TRBD2	NA	TGTGCCAGCAGCCAAGGACAAGCGGGAGGACTTTCCTACGAGCAGTACTTC	CASSQGQAGGLSYEQYF
TRBV19	24	TRBJ2-2	TRBD2	NA	TGTGCCAGTAGCAGACCGAGGGGACTAGCGGGAGTAAAATCAGATTACCGGGGCCCCGGGGAGCTGTTTTTT	CASSRPRGLAGVKSDYRGPGELFF
TRBV6-5	14	TRBJ2-5	NA	once	TGTGCCAGCAGTTCAGGAGGGCCCCAAGAGACCCAGTACTTC	CASSSGGPQETQYF
TRBV29-1	16	TRBJ2-6	TRBD1	NA	TGCAGCGTAGACGGACGGGACAGGACTGGGGCCAACGTCCTGACTTTC	CSVDGRDRTGANVLTF
TRBV5-5	14	TRBJ2-7	NA	NA	TGTGCCAGCAGCTTCCGCCAGGGTGGGTACGAGCAGTACTTC	CASSFRQGGYEQYF
TRBV28	16	TRBJ2-5	NA	NA	TGTGCCAGCAGTTTTACGAGAGGCAGGGCGCAAGAGACCCAGTACTTC	CASSFTRGRAQETQYF
TRBV11-1	16	TRBJ2-7	TRBD1	NA	TGTGCCAGCAGCCCCTTACGGGACAGGGTCTCCTACGAGCAGTACTTC	CASSPLRDRVSYEQYF
TRBV30	16	TRBJ1-5	NA	NA	TGTGCCTGGAGTGTACCCTCACCAGGGCAGTGGAAGCCCCAGCATTTT	CAWSVPSPGQWKPQHF
TRBV7-2	17	TRBJ2-2	TRBD2	NA	TGTGCCAGCAGCCCCCGTGGGGTAGCGGGGGGAACCGGGGAGCTGTTTTTT	CASSPRGVAGGTGELFF
TRBV24-1	15	TRBJ2-1	NA	NA	TGTGCCACCAGTAGGCGGGCTAACACGTGGAATGAGCAGTTCTTC	CATSRRANTWNEQFF
TRBV9	15	TRBJ1-5	NA	NA	TGTGCCAGCAGCGTTGGGCCCCATAGCAATCAGCCCCAGCATTTT	CASSVGPHSNQPQHF
TRBV6-2/TRBV6-3	13	TRBJ1-3	TRBD1	NA	TGTGCCAGCAGTTCGGACAGGAGAAACACCATATATTTT	CASSSDRRNTIYF
TRBV6-5	15	TRBJ1-6	TRBD1	NA	TGTGCCAGCAGTAGCCCGGGACAGGTTAATTCACCCCTCCACTTT	CASSSPGQVNSPLHF
TRBV7-8	15	TRBJ2-5	NA	NA	TGTGCCAGCAGCCCCCTTACCTACAGTAAAGAGACCCAGTACTTC	CASSPLTYSKETQYF
TRBV5-1	17	TRBJ1-3	NA	NA	TGCGCCAGCAGCGCTGCGGGGACCGCCAACTCTGGAAACACCATATATTTT	CASSAAGTANSGNTIYF
TRBV6-5	14	TRBJ2-1	NA	NA	TGTGCCAGCAGTTACACCCCGGGGGACAATGAGCAGTTCTTC	CASSYTPGDNEQFF
TRBV19	15	TRBJ2-7	NA	NA	TGTGCCAGTAGTATCTCAGGGACTTACCACTACGAGCAGTACTTC	CASSISGTYHYEQYF
TRBV7-9	14	TRBJ1-4	NA	NA	TGTGCCAGCAGCTCCCCGCAGGAAGAAGGAAAACTGTTTTTT	CASSSPQEEGKLFF
TRBV7-3	13	TRBJ1-1	NA	NA	TGTGCCAGCAGCTTAGGCGGCCCCACTGAAGCTTTCTTT	CASSLGGPTEAFF
TRBV2	14	TRBJ1-3	NA	NA	TGTGCCAGCAGTGCGGGAGGCTCTGGAAACACCATATATTTT	CASSAGGSGNTIYF
TRBV5-4	13	TRBJ2-1	TRBD2	NA	TGTGCCAGCAGGTCCACTAGCGGGGGTAAAGAGTTCTTC	CASRSTSGGKEFF
TRBV6-5	14	TRBJ1-5	TRBD1	NA	TGTGCCAGCAGTACCGGGACAGGGGCCCAGCCCCAGCATTTT	CASSTGTGAQPQHF
TRBV7-9	13	TRBJ2-1	TRBD1	once	TGTGCCAGCAGCTCCCGACAGGGGAATGAGCAGTTCTTC	CASSSRQGNEQFF
TRBV6-2/TRBV6-3	14	TRBJ2-7	NA	NA	TGTGCCAGCAGTTACGGCGGGACGACCTACGAGCAGTACTTC	CASSYGGTTYEQYF
TRBV29-1	14	TRBJ1-1	NA	NA	TGCAGCGTTATTGTGGGCAGGGTGAACACTGAAGCTTTCTTT	CSVIVGRVNTEAFF
TRBV6-2/TRBV6-3	15	TRBJ1-2	TRBD1	once	TGTGCCAGCAGTCCCCCCCGACAGGGGAGGGATGGCTACACCTTC	CASSPPRQGRDGYTF
TRBV7-9	15	TRBJ2-5	NA	NA	TGTGCCAGCAGCGTCCAGGGAAGGGATCAAGAGACCCAGTACTTC	CASSVQGRDQETQYF
TRBV5-4	14	TRBJ1-2	NA	NA	TGTGCCAGCAGCTTATTGACAGAGAGCTATGGCTACACCTTC	CASSLLTESYGYTF
TRBV28	17	TRBJ1-5	TRBD1	NA	TGTGCCAGCAGTCCCCAACAGGGGGCGGTTGGCAATCAGCCCCAGCATTTT	CASSPQQGAVGNQPQHF
TRBV19	15	TRBJ1-5	NA	once	TGTGCCAGTATTATTTGGGCAAAAAGCAATCAGCCCCAGCATTTT	CASIIWAKSNQPQHF
TRBV7-3	17	TRBJ2-1	TRBD2	once	TGTGCCAGCAGCTTAAACCCCGCCGGGGGGGCCTACAATGAGCAGTTCTTC	CASSLNPAGGAYNEQFF
TRBV5-4	18	TRBJ2-1	TRBD2	NA	TGTGCCAGCAGCTTGGCCGGAGGACTAGCGGGAGGGCCGGGTGAGCAGTTCTTC	CASSLAGGLAGGPGEQFF
TRBV4-1	16	TRBJ2-1	TRBD1	NA	TGCGCCAGCAGCACCCCCGGGACAGGGCCCACCGGTGAGCAGTTCTTC	CASSTPGTGPTGEQFF